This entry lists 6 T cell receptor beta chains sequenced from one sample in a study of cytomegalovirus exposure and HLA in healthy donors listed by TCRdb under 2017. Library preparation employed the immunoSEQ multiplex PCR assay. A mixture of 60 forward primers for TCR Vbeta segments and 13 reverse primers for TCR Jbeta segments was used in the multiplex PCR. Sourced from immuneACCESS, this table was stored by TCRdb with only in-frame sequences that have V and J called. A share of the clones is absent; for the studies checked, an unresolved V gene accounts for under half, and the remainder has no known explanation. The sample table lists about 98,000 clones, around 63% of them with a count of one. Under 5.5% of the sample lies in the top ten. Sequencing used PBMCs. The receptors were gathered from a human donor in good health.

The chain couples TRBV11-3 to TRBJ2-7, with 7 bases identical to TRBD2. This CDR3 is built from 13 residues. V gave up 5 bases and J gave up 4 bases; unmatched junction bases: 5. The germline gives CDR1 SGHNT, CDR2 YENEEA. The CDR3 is CASSTRAGYEQYF. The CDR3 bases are TGTGCCAGCAGCACCCGAGCGGGGTACGAGCAGTACTTC.

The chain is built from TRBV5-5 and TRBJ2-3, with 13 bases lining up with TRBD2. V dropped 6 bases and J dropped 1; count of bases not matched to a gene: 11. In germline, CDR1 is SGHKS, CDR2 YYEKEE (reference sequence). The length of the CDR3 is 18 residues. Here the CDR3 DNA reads TGTGCCAGCACCCCCGGGACTAGCGGGAACGGGGGCACAGATACGCAGTATTTT. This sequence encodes CASTPGTSGNGGTDTQYF.

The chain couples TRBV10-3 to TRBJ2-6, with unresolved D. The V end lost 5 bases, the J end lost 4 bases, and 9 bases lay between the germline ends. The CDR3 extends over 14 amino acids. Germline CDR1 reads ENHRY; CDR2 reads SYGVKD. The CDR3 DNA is TGTGCCATCAGTTCGAGCTCGGGGGCCAACGTCCTGACTTTC. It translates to CAISSSSGANVLTF.

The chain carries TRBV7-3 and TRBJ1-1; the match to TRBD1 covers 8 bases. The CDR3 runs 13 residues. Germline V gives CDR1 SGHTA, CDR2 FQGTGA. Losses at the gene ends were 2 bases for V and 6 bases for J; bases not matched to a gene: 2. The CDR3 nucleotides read TGTGCCAGCAGCTTAGGGACAGGAGCTGAAGCTTTCTTT. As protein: CASSLGTGAEAFF. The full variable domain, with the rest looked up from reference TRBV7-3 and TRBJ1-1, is GAGVSQTPSNKVTEKGKYVELRCDPISGHTALYWYRQSLGQGPEFLIYFQGTGAADDSGLPNDRFFAVRPEGSVSTLKIQRTERGDSAVYLCASSLGTGAEAFFGQGTRLTVV.

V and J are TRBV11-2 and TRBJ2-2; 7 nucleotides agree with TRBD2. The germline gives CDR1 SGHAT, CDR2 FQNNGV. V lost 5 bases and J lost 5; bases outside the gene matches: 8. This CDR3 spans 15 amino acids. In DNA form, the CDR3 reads TGTGCCAGCAGCCCTCATGGCGGGAGAACCGGGGAGCTGTTTTTT. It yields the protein CASSPHGGRTGELFF.

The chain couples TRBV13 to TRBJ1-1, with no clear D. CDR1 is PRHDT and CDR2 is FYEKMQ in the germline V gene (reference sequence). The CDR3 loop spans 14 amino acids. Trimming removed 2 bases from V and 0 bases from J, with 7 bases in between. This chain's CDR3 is CASSLTFMNTEAFF. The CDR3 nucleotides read TGTGCCAGCAGCTTAACTTTCATGAACACTGAAGCTTTCTTT. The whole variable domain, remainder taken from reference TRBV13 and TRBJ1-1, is AAGVIQSPRHLIKEKRETATLKCYPIPRHDTVYWYQQGPGQDPQFLISFYEKMQSDKGSIPDRFSAQQFSDYHSELNMSSLELGDSALYFCASSLTFMNTEAFFGQGTRLTVV.